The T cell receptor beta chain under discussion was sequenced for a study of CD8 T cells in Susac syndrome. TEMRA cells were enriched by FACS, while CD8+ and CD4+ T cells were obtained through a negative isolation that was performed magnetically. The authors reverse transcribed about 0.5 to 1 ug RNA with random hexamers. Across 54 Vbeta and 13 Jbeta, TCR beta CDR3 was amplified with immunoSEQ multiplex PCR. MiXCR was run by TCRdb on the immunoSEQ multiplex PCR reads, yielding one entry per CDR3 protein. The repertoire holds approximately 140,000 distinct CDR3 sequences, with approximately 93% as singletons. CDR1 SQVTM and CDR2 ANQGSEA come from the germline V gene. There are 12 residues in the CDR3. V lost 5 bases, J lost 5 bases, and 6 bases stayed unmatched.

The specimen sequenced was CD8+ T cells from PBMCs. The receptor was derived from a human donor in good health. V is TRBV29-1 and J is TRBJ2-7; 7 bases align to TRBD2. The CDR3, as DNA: TGCAGCGTTAGGACTAGAAGCCACGAGCAGTACTTC. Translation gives CSVRTRSHEQYF.